This T cell receptor beta chain was found in a study of blood T cell repertoires in COVID-19. Study at large: T cells, B-cell-depleted T cells, or PBMCs provided the cDNA or gDNA that served as material.

CDR1 SNHLY and CDR2 FYNNEI come from the germline V gene. The length of the CDR3 is 12 residues. Trimming took 8 bases from V and 2 from J, leaving 7 bases between them. Produced via immunoSEQ multiplex PCR; TCRdb's table is partial and in-frame only. The table includes 110,000 or so clones, about 86% detected once. Sequences were obtained from peripheral blood. This TCR derives from a man in his 70s who had recovered from COVID-19. The rearrangement joins TRBV2 to TRBJ1-5; D gene ambiguous. CDR3 sequence reads: CASRERNQPQHF. The CDR3 nucleotides are TGTGCCAGCCGGGAGCGCAATCAGCCCCAGCATTTT. Full variable domain (rest looked up from reference TRBV2 and TRBJ1-5): EPEVTQTPSHQVTQMGQEVILRCVPISNHLYFYWYRQILGQKVEFLVSFYNNEISEKSEIFDDQFSVERPDGSNFTLKIRSTKLEDSAMYFCASRERNQPQHFGDGTRLSIL.